Listed here are 7 T cell receptor beta chains from one sample, sequenced in a study of OX40 agonist ivuxolimab in advanced cancers. Assay: immunoSEQ multiplex PCR; the TCRdb copy retains only in-frame clones and omits some. The sample lists around 90,000 clones, about 89% occurring once. The source material was CD4+ or CD8+ T cells sorted from blood, sampled in a trial of the OX40 agonist ivuxolimab. The receptors derive from an adult with an advanced solid tumor such as melanoma, head and neck, liver or kidney cancer.

The chain employs TRBV29-1 and TRBJ2-7; D is ambiguous. Looked up from germline, CDR1 is SQVTM and CDR2 is ANQGSEA. The V end lost 3 bases, the J end lost 0 bases, and 9 bases lay between the germline ends. The CDR3 has 13 residues. The CDR3 reads CSVENRPSYEQYF. The CDR3 coding sequence is TGCAGCGTTGAGAATAGACCCTCCTACGAGCAGTACTTC.

The chain links TRBV9 to TRBJ2-5, with D possibly TRBD2 on 6 matching bases. CDR3 length: 15 residues. Trimming took 4 bases from V and 1 from J, leaving 14 bases between them. The germline CDR1 and CDR2 sequences are SGDLS and YYNGEE. The CDR3 DNA is TGTGCCAGCAGCCCGCGGGGCAGCGGCCAAGAGACCCAGTACTTC. Its protein product is CASSPRGSGQETQYF.

The V call is TRBV7-2, the J call TRBJ1-2; D unresolved. This CDR3 is 15 amino acids long. V lost 5 bases, J lost 5 bases, and 18 bases lay in between. Germline values: CDR1 SGHTA, CDR2 FQGNSA. Here the CDR3 DNA reads TGTGCCAGCAGCCCCCAAGGCCACATTATTTATGGCTACACCTTC. This codes for CASSPQGHIIYGYTF.

The V gene is TRBV7-9, the J gene TRBJ2-1, with 8 bases identical to TRBD2. After removal of 7 bases from V and 0 bases from J, the junction contained 8 bases not matched to a gene. CDR3 length: 16 residues. The germline CDR1 and CDR2 sequences are SEHNR and FQNEAQ (reference sequence). CDR3 sequence reads: CASIPTGTSSYNEQFF. CDR3 nucleotide sequence: TGTGCCAGCATACCAACGGGGACTAGCTCCTACAATGAGCAGTTCTTC.

This rearrangement joins TRBV4-1 to TRBJ2-1; D is perhaps TRBD2 (6 bases). The germline V gene encodes CDR1 MGHRA and CDR2 YSYEKL. The ends were cut back, 5 bases at V and 3 bases at J, with 11 bases in the middle. CDR3 length: 14 residues. DNA of the CDR3: TGCGCCAGCAGCTCGGGACTTAACTACAATGAGCAGTTCTTC. This sequence encodes CASSSGLNYNEQFF.

The chain recombines TRBV4-1 with TRBJ1-1; no firm D call. CDR3 length: 15 residues. CDR1 is MGHRA, CDR2 YSYEKL, per germline. Trimming removed 0 bases at V and 4 bases at J, with 12 bases between. The CDR3 sequence is CASSQDFTLATEAFF. CDR3 in DNA: TGCGCCAGCAGCCAAGATTTCACGCTGGCCACTGAAGCTTTCTTT.

The gene calls are TRBV9 and TRBJ2-1; weak D call: TRBD2 (6 bases). This CDR3 is built from 11 residues. Germline V gives CDR1 SGDLS, CDR2 YYNGEE. V was cut by 4 bases and J by 12 bases, with 11 bases left in between. CDR3 sequence reads: CASSPGTPQFF. DNA of the CDR3: TGTGCCAGCAGCCCCGGGACTCCGCAGTTCTTC.